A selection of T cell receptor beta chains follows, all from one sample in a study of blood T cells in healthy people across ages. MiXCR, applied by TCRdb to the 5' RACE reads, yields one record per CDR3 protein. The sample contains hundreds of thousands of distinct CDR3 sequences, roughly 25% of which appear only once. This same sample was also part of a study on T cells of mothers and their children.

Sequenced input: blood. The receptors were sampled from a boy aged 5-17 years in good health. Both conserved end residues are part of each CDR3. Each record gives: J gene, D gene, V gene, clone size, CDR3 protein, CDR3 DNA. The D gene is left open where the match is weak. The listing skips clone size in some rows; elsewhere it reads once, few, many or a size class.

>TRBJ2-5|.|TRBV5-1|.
CASSLAGQEAETQYF
TGCGCCAGCAGCTTGGCCGGTCAGGAGGCAGAGACCCAGTACTTC
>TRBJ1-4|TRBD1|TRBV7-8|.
CASSHQGVGEKLFF
TGTGCCAGCAGCCACCAGGGGGTGGGAGAAAAACTGTTTTTT
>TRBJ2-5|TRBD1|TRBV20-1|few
CSARDFRGRETQYF
TGCAGTGCTAGAGATTTCAGGGGGCGGGAGACCCAGTACTTC
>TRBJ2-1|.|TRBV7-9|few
CASLFGSAYNEQFF
TGTGCCAGCCTATTCGGTTCTGCCTACAATGAGCAGTTCTTC
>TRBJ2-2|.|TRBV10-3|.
CAISDWMDGDTGELFF
TGTGCCATCAGTGATTGGATGGACGGGGACACCGGGGAGCTGTTTTTT
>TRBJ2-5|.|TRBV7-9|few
CASSLVPGAAETQYF
TGTGCCAGCAGCTTAGTGCCAGGGGCGGCGGAGACCCAGTACTTC
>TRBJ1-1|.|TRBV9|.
CASSPGPRDTEAFF
TGTGCCAGCAGCCCCGGTCCGAGAGATACTGAAGCTTTCTTT
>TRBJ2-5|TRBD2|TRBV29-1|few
CSAQTSGVQETQYF
TGCAGCGCCCAAACTAGCGGTGTACAAGAGACCCAGTACTTC
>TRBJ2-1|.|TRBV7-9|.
CASSLMRVSKRTQYF
TGTGCCAGCAGCTTGATGAGAGTCTCCAAGAGAACCCAGTATTTC
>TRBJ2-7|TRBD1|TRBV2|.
CASRDRSYEQYF
TGTGCCAGCCGGGACAGATCTTACGAGCAGTACTTC
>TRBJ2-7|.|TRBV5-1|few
CASSLARRAGSSYEQYF
TGCGCCAGCAGCTTGGCCAGGCGGGCGGGGAGCTCCTACGAGCAGTACTTC
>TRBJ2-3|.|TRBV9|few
CASSVGVSTDTQYF
TGTGCCAGCAGCGTAGGGGTTAGCACAGATACGCAGTATTTT
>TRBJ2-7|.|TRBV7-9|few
CASSLGLDDLYEQYF
TGTGCCAGCAGCTTAGGGTTGGACGACCTCTACGAGCAGTACTTC
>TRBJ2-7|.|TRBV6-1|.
CASSVNRDHGQYF
TGTGCCAGCAGTGTTAACAGGGACCACGGGCAGTACTTC
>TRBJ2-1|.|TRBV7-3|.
CASSPWEDRNEQFF
TGTGCCAGCAGTCCGTGGGAGGATAGAAATGAGCAGTTCTTC
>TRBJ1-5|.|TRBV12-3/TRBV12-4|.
CASSRGREWPQHF
TGTGCCAGCAGTCGGGGACGGGAATGGCCCCAGCATTTT
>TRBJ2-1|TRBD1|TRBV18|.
CASSPGQLDTYNEQFF
TGTGCCAGCTCACCGGGACAGCTCGACACCTACAATGAGCAGTTCTTC
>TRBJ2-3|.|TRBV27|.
CASSLFASSTDTQYF
TGTGCCAGCAGTTTATTTGCTTCTAGCACAGATACGCAGTATTTT
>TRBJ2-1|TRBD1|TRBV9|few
CASGQGAINEQFF
TGTGCCAGCGGTCAGGGGGCCATCAATGAGCAGTTCTTC
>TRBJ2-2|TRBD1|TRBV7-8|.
CASRGGQGATGELFF
TGTGCCAGCAGGGGGGGACAGGGGGCCACCGGGGAGCTGTTTTTT
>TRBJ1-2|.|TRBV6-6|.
CASSYLGQGWDGYTF
TGTGCCAGCAGTTATCTCGGCCAGGGTTGGGATGGCTACACCTTC
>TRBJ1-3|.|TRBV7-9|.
CASSPRWIREANTIYF
TGTGCCAGCAGCCCCAGATGGATCAGGGAGGCCAACACCATATATTTT
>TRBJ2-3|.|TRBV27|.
CASSLVGGSSTDTQYF
TGTGCCAGCAGTTTAGTCGGCGGATCTAGCACAGATACGCAGTATTTT
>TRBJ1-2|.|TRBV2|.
CASNLAWGGRGYTF
TGTGCCAGCAACCTGGCGTGGGGGGGTAGGGGCTACACCTTC
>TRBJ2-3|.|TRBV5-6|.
CASSATGDPDTQYF
TGTGCCAGCAGCGCGACAGGAGACCCAGATACGCAGTATTTT
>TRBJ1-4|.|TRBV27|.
CASSLWAATNEKLFF
TGTGCCAGCAGTTTATGGGCCGCAACTAATGAAAAACTGTTTTTT
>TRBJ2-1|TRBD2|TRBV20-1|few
CSASRISGGGNEQFF
TGCAGTGCTTCCAGGATTAGCGGGGGTGGCAATGAGCAGTTCTTC
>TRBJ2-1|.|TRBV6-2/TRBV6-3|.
CASSYSISDLSSYNEQFF
TGTGCCAGCAGTTACTCGATATCGGATTTGTCCTCCTACAATGAGCAGTTCTTC
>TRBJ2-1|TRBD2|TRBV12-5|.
CASGFWGGNEQFF
TGTGCTAGTGGTTTTTGGGGGGGGAATGAGCAGTTCTTC
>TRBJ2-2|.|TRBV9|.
CASSVASGELFF
TGTGCCAGCAGCGTAGCGAGCGGGGAGCTGTTTTTT
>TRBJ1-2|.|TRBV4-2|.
CASSQDESYGYTF
TGTGCCAGCAGCCAAGATGAGAGCTATGGCTACACCTTC
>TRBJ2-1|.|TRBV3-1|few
CASSQVGGRTANEQFF
TGTGCCAGCAGCCAAGTAGGCGGACGAACGGCTAATGAGCAGTTCTTC
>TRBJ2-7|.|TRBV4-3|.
CASSQDRSGGLYEQYF
TGCGCCAGCAGCCAAGATCGGTCGGGGGGCCTCTACGAGCAGTACTTC
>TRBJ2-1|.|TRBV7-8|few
CASSLRGVSSSSYNEQFF
TGTGCCAGCAGCTTAAGAGGGGTTTCCTCGAGCTCCTACAATGAGCAGTTCTTC
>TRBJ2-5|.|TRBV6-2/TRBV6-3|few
CASSYEVLLEQYF
TGTGCCAGCAGTTACGAGGTGCTACTGGAGCAGTACTTC
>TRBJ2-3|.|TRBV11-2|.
CASSVGGDTQYF
TGTGCCAGCAGCGTAGGGGGGGATACGCAGTATTTT
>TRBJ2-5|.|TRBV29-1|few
CSVDGGGLGPQETQYF
TGCAGCGTTGATGGGGGTGGGCTCGGACCACAAGAGACCCAGTACTTC
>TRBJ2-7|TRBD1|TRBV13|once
CASSLGALWGQLEQYF
TGTGCCAGCAGCTTAGGCGCTTTATGGGGACAGCTCGAGCAGTACTTC
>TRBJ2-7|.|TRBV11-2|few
CASSLTPAREQYF
TGTGCCAGCAGCTTAACCCCAGCGAGGGAGCAGTACTTC
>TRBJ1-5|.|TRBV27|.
CASSPPGTRPQHF
TGTGCCAGCAGTCCGCCTGGGACTCGGCCCCAGCATTTT
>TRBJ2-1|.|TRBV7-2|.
CASSPQPGYDEQFF
TGTGCCAGCAGCCCCCAGCCGGGATACGATGAGCAGTTCTTC
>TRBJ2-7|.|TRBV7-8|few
CASSGEGLTREQYF
TGTGCCAGCAGCGGCGAGGGCCTGACGCGGGAGCAGTACTTC
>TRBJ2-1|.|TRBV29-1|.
CSGERLSSYNEQFF
TGCAGCGGGGAGCGTTTGAGCTCCTACAATGAGCAGTTCTTC
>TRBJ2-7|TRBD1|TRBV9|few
CASSVEGTVGYEQYF
TGTGCCAGCAGCGTAGAAGGGACAGTAGGCTACGAGCAGTACTTC
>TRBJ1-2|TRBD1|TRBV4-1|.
CASLEDREPYGYTF
TGCGCCAGCTTAGAGGACAGGGAGCCCTATGGCTACACCTTC
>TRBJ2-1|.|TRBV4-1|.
CASSQVEGHYNEQFF
TGCGCCAGCAGCCAGGTGGAGGGCCACTACAATGAGCAGTTCTTC
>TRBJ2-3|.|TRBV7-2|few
CASSLGGESSTDTQYF
TGTGCCAGCAGCTTAGGGGGGGAGAGCAGCACAGATACGCAGTATTTT
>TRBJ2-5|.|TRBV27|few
CASSLGRTLIQETQYF
TGTGCCAGCAGTTTAGGACGGACACTGATCCAAGAGACCCAGTACTTC
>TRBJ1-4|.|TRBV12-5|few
CASGLGTAHNEKLFF
TGTGCTAGTGGTTTGGGGACGGCACATAATGAAAAACTGTTTTTT